This T cell receptor beta chain was retrieved from a study of T cell repertoires in cytomegalovirus infection. In the study overall: In public TCR beta signatures, there were indications of both CMV infection and matching HLA type.

This clonotype was seen only a few times. Its antigen is unidentified. General observations from the study: The cumulative frequency of public TCR beta families distinguished individuals who carried CMV together with the relevant HLA. The ex vivo response showed dominance by HLA-C-restricted CMV-specific TCR beta clonotypes.

Each CDR3 protein gets one entry after TCRdb re-called the reads with MiXCR. Of about 260,000 distinct CDR3 sequences listed, roughly 13% are singletons. The sample comprised PBMCs. The receptor's source is a human donor in good health (CMV status not recorded). Some clones in this sample may be carry-over from other donors' samples.

The CDR3 DNA follows: TGCGCCAGCAGCCCCGAAAGGCCCTCCTCCGGCTCCGAGCAGTACTTC. As protein: CASSPERPSSGSEQYF. The V call is TRBV5-1, the J call TRBJ2-7; no definite D call. Per the germline V gene, CDR1 is SGHRS and CDR2 is YFSETQ. V was trimmed by 4 bases and J by 6 bases, leaving 23 bases between them. The length of the CDR3 is 16 residues. The complete variable domain, with remaining parts taken from reference TRBV5-1 and TRBJ2-7, reads KAGVTQTPRYLIKTRGQQVTLSCSPISGHRSVSWYQQTPGQGLQFLFEYFSETQRNKGNFPGRFSGRQFSNSRSEMNVSTLELGDSALYLCASSPERPSSGSEQYFGPGTRLTVT.